These 8 T cell receptor beta chains share one sample of origin, sequenced in a study of CD8+CD57+ T cells in acquired aplastic anemia. The sequenced patients had an expansion of CD8+CD57+ cells seen by flow cytometry. Genomic DNA, the template, was used for profiling of the TCR beta VDJ and CDR3. One entry per CDR3 protein results from TCRdb running MiXCR on the reads. In the table there are some 180,000 distinct CDR3 sequences, about half of which are singletons. Specimen: sorted CD4+, CD8+, or CD8+CD57+ T cells (not recorded which) from PBMCs. The receptor source for this set is a human donor with aplastic anemia.

Notes on this clonotype: At one end, the junction sequence differs from germline, possibly due to a read error. This chain links TRBV7-8 with TRBJ2-7, with 9 bases that match TRBD2. This CDR3 contains 16 residues. In germline, CDR1 is SGHVS, CDR2 FQNEAQ. CDR3 nucleotides: TGCGCCAGCAGCTTGTCAGCGGGAGGTTACTCCTACGAGCAGTACTTC. Translation gives CASSLSAGGYSYEQYF.

The chain employs TRBV2 and TRBJ1-6; D not resolved. Trimming pared 7 bases from V and 5 bases from J, leaving 18 bases between. The germline CDR1 and CDR2 sequences are SNHLY and FYNNEI. The CDR3 is 16 amino acids. The CDR3 sequence: CASKPTTGLNNSPLHF. DNA of the CDR3: TGTGCCAGCAAACCTACAACTGGACTCAATAATTCACCCCTCCACTTT.

This clonotype was recorded once. This may come from a read error, since a much larger clone is one base off. The chain uses TRBV9 and TRBJ1-1; TRBD1 matches 8 bases. Germline-derived CDR1 and CDR2 are SGDLS and YYNGEE. V dropped 8 bases and J dropped 3; count of bases not matched to a gene: 12. The CDR3 covers 15 residues. CDR3 loop: CARSFGQGDDTEAFF. CDR3 in DNA: TGTGCCAGGAGCTTCGGACAGGGTGATGACACTGAAGCTTTCTTT.

The sample holds one count of this clonotype. The V gene is TRBV19, the J gene TRBJ1-3, with no clear D. The V end was cut by 9 bases, the J end by 0 bases, with 6 bases between. Germline lookup yields CDR1 LNHDA and CDR2 SQIVND (reference sequence). The CDR3 loop spans 12 amino acids. The CDR3 here is CASAPSGNTIYF. CDR3 nucleotide sequence: TGTGCCAGCGCCCCCTCTGGAAACACCATATATTTT.

The rearrangement joins TRBV7-9 to TRBJ2-7; D gene unclear. The CDR3 has 12 amino acids. Between the trimmed V and J ends, which lost 7 bases and 2 bases, there was a span of 9 bases. Germline assignment: CDR1 SEHNR and CDR2 FQNEAQ (reference sequence). The CDR3 sequence is CASTRGPYEQYF. The CDR3 bases are TGTGCCAGCACCAGAGGACCCTACGAGCAGTACTTC. Full variable domain (rest looked up from reference TRBV7-9 and TRBJ2-7): DTGVSQNPRHKITKRGQNVTFRCDPISEHNRLYWYRQTLGQGPEFLTYFQNEAQLEKSRLLSDRFSAERPKGSFSTLEIQRTEQGDSAMYLCASTRGPYEQYFGPGTRLTVT.

With regard to this clonotype: A single base separates this from a much larger clone, so it may be a read error. This chain joins TRBV6-1 and TRBJ2-6; D perhaps matches TRBD1 (5 bases). This CDR3 comprises 15 residues. Germline-derived CDR1 and CDR2 are MNHNS and SASEGT. Trimming removed 3 bases at V and 3 bases at J, with 9 bases between. The CDR3 bases are TGTGCCAGCAGTGAGCCAGGGAATGGGGCCAACGTCCTGACTTTC. This gives the protein CASSEPGNGANVLTF.

At least ten counts were recorded for this clonotype. The rearrangement uses TRBV7-2 and TRBJ1-5; tentative D call: TRBD1 (6 bases). V lost 5 bases, J lost 3 bases, and 8 bases lay in between. Germline CDR1 SGHTA, CDR2 FQGNSA. This CDR3 comprises 13 residues. CDR3 nucleotide sequence: TGTGCCAGCAGCCGGGACAACAATCAGCCCCAGCATTTT. Translated, it gives CASSRDNNQPQHF.

The chain recombines TRBV20-1 with TRBJ1-6; TRBD1 matches at 7 bases. The germline gives CDR1 DFQATT, CDR2 SNEGSKA (reference sequence). Losses at the gene ends were 6 bases for V and 10 bases for J; bases not matched to a gene: 9. The CDR3 has 13 amino acids. CDR3 amino acids: CSALTGLESPLHF. The CDR3 region has the DNA TGCAGTGCCCTGACAGGGTTGGAATCACCCCTCCACTTT.